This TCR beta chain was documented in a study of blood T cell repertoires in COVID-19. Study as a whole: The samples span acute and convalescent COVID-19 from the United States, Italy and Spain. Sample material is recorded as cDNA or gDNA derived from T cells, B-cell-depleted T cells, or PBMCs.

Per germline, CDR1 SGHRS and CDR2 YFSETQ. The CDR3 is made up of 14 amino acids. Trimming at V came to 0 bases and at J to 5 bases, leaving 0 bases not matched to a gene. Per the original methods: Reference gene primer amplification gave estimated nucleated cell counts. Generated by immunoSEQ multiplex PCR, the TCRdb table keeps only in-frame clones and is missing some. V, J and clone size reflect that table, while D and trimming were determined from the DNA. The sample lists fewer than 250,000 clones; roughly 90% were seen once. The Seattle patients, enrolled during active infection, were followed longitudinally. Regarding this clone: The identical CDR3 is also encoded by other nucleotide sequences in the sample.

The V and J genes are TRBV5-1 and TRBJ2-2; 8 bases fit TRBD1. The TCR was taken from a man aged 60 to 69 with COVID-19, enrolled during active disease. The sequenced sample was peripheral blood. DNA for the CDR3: TGCGCCAGCAGCTTGGGACAGGGGACCGGGGAGCTGTTTTTT. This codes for CASSLGQGTGELFF.